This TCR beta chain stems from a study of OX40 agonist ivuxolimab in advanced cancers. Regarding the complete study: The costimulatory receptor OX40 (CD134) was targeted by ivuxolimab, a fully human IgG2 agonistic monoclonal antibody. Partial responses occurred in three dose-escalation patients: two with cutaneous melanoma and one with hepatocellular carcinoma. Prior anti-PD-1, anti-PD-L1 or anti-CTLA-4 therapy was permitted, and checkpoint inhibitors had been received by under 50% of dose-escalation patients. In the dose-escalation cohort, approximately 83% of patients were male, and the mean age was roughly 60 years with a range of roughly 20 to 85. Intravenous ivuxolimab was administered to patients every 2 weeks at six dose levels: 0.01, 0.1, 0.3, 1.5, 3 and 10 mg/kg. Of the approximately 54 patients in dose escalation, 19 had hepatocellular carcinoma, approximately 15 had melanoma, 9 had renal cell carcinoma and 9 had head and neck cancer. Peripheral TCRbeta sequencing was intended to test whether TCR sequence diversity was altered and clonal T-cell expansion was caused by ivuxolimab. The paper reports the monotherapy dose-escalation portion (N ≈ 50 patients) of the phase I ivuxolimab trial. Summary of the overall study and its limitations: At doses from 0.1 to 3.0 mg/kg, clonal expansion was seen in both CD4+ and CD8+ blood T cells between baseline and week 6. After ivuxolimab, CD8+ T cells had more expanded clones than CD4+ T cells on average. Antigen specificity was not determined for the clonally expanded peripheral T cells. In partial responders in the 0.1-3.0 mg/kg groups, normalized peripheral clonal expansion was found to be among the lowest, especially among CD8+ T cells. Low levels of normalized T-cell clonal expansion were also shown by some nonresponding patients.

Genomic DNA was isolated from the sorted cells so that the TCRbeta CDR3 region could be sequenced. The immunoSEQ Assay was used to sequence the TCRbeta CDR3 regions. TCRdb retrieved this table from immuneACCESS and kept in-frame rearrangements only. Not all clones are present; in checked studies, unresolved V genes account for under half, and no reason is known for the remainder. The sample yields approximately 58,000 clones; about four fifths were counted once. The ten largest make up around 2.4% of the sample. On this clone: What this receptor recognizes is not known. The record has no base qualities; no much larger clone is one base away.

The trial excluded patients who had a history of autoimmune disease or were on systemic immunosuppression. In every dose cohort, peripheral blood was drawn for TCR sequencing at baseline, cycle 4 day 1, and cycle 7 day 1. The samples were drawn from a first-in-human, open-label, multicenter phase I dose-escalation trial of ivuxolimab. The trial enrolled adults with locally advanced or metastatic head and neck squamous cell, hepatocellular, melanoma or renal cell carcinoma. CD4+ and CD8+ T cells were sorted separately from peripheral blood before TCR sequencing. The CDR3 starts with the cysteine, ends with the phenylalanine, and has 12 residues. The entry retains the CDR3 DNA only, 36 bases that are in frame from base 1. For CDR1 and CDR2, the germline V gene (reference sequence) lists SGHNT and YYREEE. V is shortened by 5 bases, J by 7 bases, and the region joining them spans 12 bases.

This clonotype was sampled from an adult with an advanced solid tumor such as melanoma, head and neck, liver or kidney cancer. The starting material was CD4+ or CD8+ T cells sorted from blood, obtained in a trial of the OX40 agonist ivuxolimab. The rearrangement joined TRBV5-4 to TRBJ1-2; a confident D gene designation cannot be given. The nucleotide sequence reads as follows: TGTGCCAGCAGTCTCCCGGGGAGTGGCTACACCTTC. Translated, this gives CASSLPGSGYTF.